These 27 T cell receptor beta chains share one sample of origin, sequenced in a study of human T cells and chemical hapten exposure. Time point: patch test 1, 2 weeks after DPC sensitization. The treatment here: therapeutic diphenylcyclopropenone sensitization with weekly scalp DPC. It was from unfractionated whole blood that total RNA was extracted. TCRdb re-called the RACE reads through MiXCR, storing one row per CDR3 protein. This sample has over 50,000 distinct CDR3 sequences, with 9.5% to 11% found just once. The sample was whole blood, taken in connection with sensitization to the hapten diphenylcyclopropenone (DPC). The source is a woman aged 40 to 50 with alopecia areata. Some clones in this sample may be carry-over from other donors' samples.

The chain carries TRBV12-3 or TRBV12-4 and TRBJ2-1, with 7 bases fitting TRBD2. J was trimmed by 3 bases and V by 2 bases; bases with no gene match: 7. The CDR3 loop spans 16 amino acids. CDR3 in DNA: TGTGCCAGCAGTTTATCTAGCGGCCCACTCTACAATGAGCAGTTCTTC. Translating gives CASSLSSGPLYNEQFF.

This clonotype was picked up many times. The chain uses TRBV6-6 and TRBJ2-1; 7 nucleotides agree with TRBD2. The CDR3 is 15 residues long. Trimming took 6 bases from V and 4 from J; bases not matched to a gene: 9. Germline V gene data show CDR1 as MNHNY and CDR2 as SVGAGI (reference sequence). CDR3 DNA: TGTGCCAGCAGGCAGACTAGCTCGTTGTACAATGAGCAGTTCTTC. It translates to CASRQTSSLYNEQFF.

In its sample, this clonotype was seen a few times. The CDR3, as DNA: TGCAGCGTTGATGCAGGGTATGGGGCCAACGTCCTGACTTTC. This codes for CSVDAGYGANVLTF. This chain links TRBV29-1 with TRBJ2-6, with D possibly being TRBD1 (5 bases). Germline V CDR1 and CDR2: SQVTM, ANQGSEA. The CDR3 runs to 14 residues. Trimming pared 3 bases from V and 3 bases from J, leaving 9 bases between.

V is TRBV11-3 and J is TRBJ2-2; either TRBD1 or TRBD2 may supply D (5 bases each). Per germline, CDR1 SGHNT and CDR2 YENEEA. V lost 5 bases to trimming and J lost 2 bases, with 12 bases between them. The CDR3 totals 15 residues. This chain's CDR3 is CASSLRDANTGELFF. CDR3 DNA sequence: TGTGCCAGCAGCCTCAGGGACGCCAACACCGGGGAGCTGTTTTTT.

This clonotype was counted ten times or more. CDR3 region: CASSPRGGTGGRYEQYF. CDR3 nucleotides: TGTGCCAGCAGCCCCCGAGGAGGGACAGGGGGCAGGTACGAGCAGTACTTC. V and J are TRBV7-6 and TRBJ2-7, with 12 bases lining up with TRBD1. V lost 5 bases and J lost 4; bases outside the gene matches: 12. CDR3 length: 17 amino acids. Germline values: CDR1 SGHVS, CDR2 FNYEAQ.

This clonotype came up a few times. CDR3 sequence (DNA): TGCAGTGCTAGAGATTTCGGGGGACAGAACACTGAAGCTTTCTTT. This encodes CSARDFGGQNTEAFF. The chain uses TRBV20-1 and TRBJ1-1; the D gene is possibly TRBD1 (6 bases). Trimming shortened V by 0 bases and J by 1 base, and 12 bases separated the two germline ends. The CDR3 contains 15 residues. Germline V gene sequence: CDR1 DFQATT, CDR2 SNEGSKA (reference sequence).

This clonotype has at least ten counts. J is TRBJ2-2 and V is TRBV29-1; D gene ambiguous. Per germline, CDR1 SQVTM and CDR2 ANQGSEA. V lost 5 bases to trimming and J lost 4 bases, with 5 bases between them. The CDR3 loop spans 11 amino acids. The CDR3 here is CSVSFTGELFF. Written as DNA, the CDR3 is TGCAGCGTTTCGTTCACCGGGGAGCTGTTTTTT.

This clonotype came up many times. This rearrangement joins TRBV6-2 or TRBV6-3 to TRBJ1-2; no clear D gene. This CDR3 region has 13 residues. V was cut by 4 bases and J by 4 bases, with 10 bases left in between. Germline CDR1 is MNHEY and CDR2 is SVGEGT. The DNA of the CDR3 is TGTGCCAGCAGTTTAACCGCGAGCTATGGCTACACCTTC. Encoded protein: CASSLTASYGYTF.

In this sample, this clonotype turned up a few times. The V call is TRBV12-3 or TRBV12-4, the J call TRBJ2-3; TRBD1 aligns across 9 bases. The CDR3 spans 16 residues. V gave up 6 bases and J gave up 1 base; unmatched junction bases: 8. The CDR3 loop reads CASRQYRGLGTDTQYF. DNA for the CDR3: TGTGCCAGCAGACAATACAGGGGGCTTGGCACAGATACGCAGTATTTT.

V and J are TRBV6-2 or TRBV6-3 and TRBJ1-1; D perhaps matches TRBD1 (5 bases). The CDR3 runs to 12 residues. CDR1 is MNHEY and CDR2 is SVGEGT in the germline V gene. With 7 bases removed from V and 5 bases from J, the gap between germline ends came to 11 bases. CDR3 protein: CASKGGTTEAFF. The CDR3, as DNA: TGTGCCAGCAAAGGCGGGACTACTGAAGCTTTCTTT.

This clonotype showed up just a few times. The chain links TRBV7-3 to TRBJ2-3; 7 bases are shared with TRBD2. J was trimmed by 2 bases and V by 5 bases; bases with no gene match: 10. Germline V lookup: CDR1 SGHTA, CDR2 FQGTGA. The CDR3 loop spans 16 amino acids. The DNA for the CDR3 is TGTGCCAGCAGCCAACTCGGAGCGGGACTCACAGATACGCAGTATTTT. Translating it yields CASSQLGAGLTDTQYF.

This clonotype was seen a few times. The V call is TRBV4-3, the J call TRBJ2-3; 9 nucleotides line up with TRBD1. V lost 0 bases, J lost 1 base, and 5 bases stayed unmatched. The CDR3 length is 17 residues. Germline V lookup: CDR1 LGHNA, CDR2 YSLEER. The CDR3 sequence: CASSQDPTGGGTDTQYF. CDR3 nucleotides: TGCGCCAGCAGCCAAGACCCGACAGGGGGGGGCACAGATACGCAGTATTTT.

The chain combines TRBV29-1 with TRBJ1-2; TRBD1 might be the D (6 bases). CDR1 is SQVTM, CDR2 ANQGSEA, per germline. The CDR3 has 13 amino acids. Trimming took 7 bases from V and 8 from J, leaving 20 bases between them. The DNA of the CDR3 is TGCAGCGCGACAGGAACGGGTAATCACGGCTACACCTTC. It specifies CSATGTGNHGYTF.

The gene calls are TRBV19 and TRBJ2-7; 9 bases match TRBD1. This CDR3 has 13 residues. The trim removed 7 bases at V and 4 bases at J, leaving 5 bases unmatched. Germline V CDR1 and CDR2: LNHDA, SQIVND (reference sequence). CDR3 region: CASNRGRNYEQYF. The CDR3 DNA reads TGTGCCAGTAACAGGGGGCGAAATTACGAGCAGTACTTC.

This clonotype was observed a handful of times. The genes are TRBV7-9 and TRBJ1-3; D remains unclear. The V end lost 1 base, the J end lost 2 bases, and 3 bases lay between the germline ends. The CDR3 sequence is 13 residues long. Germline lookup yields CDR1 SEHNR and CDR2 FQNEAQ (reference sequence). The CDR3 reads CASSLGTGNTIYF. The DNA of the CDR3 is TGTGCCAGCAGCTTAGGAACTGGAAACACCATATATTTT.

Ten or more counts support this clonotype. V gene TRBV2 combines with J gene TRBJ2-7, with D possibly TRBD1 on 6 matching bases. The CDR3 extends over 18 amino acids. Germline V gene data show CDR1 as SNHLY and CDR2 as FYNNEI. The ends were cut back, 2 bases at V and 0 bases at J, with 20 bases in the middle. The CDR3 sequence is CASSERTASPSSSYEQYF. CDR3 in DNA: TGTGCCAGCAGTGAACGGACAGCGTCCCCTTCCAGCTCCTACGAGCAGTACTTC.

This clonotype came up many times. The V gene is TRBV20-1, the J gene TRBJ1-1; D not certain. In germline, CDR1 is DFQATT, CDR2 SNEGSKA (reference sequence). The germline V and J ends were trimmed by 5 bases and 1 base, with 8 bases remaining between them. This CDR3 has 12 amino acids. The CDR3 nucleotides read TGCAGTGCTCCGAAAGAGAACACTGAAGCTTTCTTT. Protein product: CSAPKENTEAFF.

CDR3 in DNA: TGCGCCAGCAGCCAAGTTGGGGCCGAACGTGACATTCAGTACTTC. Encoded protein: CASSQVGAERDIQYF. The V call is TRBV4-1, the J call TRBJ2-4; TRBD1 is a possible D gene (5 bases). This CDR3 is built from 15 residues. CDR1 and CDR2 from the germline V gene are MGHRA and YSYEKL. Trimming took 1 base from V and 8 from J, leaving 15 bases between them.

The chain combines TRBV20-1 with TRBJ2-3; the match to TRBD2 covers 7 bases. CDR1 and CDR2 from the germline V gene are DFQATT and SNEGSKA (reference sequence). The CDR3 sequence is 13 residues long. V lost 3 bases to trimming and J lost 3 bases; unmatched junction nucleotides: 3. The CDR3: CSARAGGTDTQYF. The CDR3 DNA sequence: TGCAGTGCTAGGGCCGGGGGGACAGATACGCAGTATTTT.

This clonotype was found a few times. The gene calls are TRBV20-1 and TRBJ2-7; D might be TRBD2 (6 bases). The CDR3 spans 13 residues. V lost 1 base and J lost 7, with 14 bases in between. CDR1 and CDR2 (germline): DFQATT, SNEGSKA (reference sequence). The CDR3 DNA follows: TGCAGTGCTAGAGTGGAGGGGTCCTGGGAGCAGTACTTC. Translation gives CSARVEGSWEQYF.

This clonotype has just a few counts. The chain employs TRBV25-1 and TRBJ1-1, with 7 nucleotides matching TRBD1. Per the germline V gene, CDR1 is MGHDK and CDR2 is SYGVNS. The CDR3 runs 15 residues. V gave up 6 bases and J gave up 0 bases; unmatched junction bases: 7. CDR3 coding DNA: TGTGCCAGCAGAACAGGGGCCTTCATGAACACTGAAGCTTTCTTT. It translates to CASRTGAFMNTEAFF. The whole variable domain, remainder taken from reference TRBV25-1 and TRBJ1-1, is EADIYQTPRYLVIGTGKKITLECSQTMGHDKMYWYQQDPGMELHLIHYSYGVNSTEKGDLSSESTVSRIRTEHFPLTLESARPSHTSQYLCASRTGAFMNTEAFFGQGTRLTVV.

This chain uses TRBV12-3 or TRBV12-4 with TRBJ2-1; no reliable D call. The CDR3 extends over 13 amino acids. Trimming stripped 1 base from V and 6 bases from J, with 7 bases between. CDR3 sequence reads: CASSLVMFNEQFF. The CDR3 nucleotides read TGTGCCAGCAGTTTAGTGATGTTCAATGAGCAGTTCTTC.

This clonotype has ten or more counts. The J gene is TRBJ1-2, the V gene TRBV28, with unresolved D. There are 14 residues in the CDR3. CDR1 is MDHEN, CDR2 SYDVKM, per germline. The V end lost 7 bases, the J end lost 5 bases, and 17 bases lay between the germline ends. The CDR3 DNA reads TGTGCCAGCACAAGAACGGGAGCTGGTTATGGCTACACCTTC. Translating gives CASTRTGAGYGYTF.

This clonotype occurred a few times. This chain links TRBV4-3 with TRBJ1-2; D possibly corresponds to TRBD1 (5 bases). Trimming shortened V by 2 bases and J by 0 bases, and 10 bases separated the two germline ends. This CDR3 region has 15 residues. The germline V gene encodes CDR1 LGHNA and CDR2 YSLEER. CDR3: CASSQTGGTNYGYTF. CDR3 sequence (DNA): TGCGCCAGCAGCCAAACAGGAGGTACTAACTATGGCTACACCTTC.

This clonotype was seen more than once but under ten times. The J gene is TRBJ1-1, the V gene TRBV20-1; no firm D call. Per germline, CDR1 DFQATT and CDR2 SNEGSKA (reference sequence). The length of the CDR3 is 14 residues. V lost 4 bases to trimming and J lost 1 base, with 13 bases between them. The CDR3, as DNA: TGCAGTGCTACCCCACAGCTGAAGAACACTGAAGCTTTCTTT. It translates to CSATPQLKNTEAFF.

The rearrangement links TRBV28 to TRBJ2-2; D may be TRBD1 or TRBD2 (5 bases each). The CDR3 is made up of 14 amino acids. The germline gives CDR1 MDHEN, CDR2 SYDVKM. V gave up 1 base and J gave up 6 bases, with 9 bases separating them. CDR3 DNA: TGTGCCAGCAGTTTATTGGGGGTCGCCGGGGAGCTGTTTTTT. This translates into CASSLLGVAGELFF.

CDR3 sequence: CASSSSRTDTQYF. CDR3 coding DNA: TGTGCCAGCAGTTCCTCCCGCACAGATACGCAGTATTTT. The chain combines TRBV28 with TRBJ2-3; unclear D gene. The CDR3 sequence is 13 residues long. The V gene lost 4 bases and the J gene lost 1 base, with 6 bases spanning the gap. The germline V gene encodes CDR1 MDHEN and CDR2 SYDVKM.